The entry below describes one T cell receptor beta chain. This record comes from a study of cytomegalovirus exposure and HLA in healthy donors. PCR involved 60 Vbeta and 13 Jbeta primers. Method: immunoSEQ multiplex PCR; TCRdb's copy keeps in-frame clones and lacks some. This sample yields around 100,000 clones, of which over 60% are seen a single time; 4.8% belongs to the top ten. The V gene end was trimmed by 8 bases and the J gene end by 5 bases; junction bases not matched to a gene: 10. The CDR3 contains 15 residues. CDR1 and CDR2 (germline): SNHLY, FYNNEI. This chain joins TRBV2 and TRBJ2-5; TRBD1 agrees at 11 bases. This TCR was recovered from a man aged 30 to 39 in good health and CMV-seropositive. Sequencing was done on a sample of PBMCs. CDR3 nucleotide sequence: TGTGCCAGCCTCATCCGGACAGGGGGCCGGGAGACCCAGTACTTC. Protein: CASLIRTGGRETQYF. The full variable domain, completed using reference TRBV2 and TRBJ2-5, is EPEVTQTPSHQVTQMGQEVILRCVPISNHLYFYWYRQILGQKVEFLVSFYNNEISEKSEIFDDQFSVERPDGSNFTLKIRSTKLEDSAMYFCASLIRTGGRETQYFGPGTRLLVL.